This T cell receptor beta chain was identified during a study of radiation and T cells in renal cell carcinoma. Study-level points and caveats: Intratumoral heterogeneity was not captured in these 0.95 to 1 g regions. Top 100 clonotypes averaged approximately 50% in irradiated versus roughly 43% in nephrectomy-only tumors.

The data were produced by immunoSEQ multiplex PCR, yet TCRdb's version contains in-frame clones alone and is incomplete. The data contain 20,000 to 30,000 clones, 58% of them singletons. CDR1 and CDR2 from the germline V gene are ENHRY and SYGVKD. This CDR3 has 12 amino acids. V was shortened by 2 bases and J by 5 bases, with 6 bases between the two germline ends. Regarding treatment: treatment-naive control, cytoreductive nephrectomy. Treatment-naive patients without radiation supplied the control tumors at nephrectomy. This renal cell carcinoma was of the clear cell type. As to this clone: Its cognate antigen is unknown.

The sequences come from tumor tissue, collected from a patient whose treatment was nephrectomy without radiotherapy. The TCR comes from a man aged 35-49 years with renal cell carcinoma. The chain joins TRBV10-3 to TRBJ1-2; D not resolved. The CDR3 protein is CAISEGSYGYTF. The CDR3 DNA sequence: TGTGCCATCAGTGAGGGGTCGTATGGCTACACCTTC.